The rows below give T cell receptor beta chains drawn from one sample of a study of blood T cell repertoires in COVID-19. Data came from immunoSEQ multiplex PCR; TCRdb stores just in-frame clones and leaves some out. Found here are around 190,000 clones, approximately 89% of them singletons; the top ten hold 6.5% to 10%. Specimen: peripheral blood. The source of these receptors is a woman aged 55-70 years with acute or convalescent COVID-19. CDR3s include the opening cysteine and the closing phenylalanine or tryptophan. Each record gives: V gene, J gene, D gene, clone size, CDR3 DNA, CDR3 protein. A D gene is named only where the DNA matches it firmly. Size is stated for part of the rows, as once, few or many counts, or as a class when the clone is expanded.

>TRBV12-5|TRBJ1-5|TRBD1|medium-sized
TGTGCTAGTGGTAGCCTACAGGGGGGGATCAGCAATCAGCCCCAGCATTTT
CASGSLQGGISNQPQHF
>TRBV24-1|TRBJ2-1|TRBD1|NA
TGTGCCACCAGTGAACCGGGACAGGGGGGCAATGAGCAGTTCTTC
CATSEPGQGGNEQFF
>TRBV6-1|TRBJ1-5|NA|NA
TGTGCCAGCAGTGAAGCGTGGGGGCTTAATCAGCCCCAGCATTTT
CASSEAWGLNQPQHF
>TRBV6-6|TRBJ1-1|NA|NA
TGTGCCAGCATTGGACAGAGAGGGTTTGAAGCTTTCTTT
CASIGQRGFEAFF
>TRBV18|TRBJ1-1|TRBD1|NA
TGTGCCAGCTCAACATTGGGACAGAGAAATTTGAACACTGAAGCTTTCTTT
CASSTLGQRNLNTEAFF
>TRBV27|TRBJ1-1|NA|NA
TGTGCCAGCAAGTCCCCCGCGAAGCTGAACACTGAAGCTTTCTTT
CASKSPAKLNTEAFF
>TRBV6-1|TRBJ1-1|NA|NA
TGTGCCAGCAGTCCCCTCGCGTCAGGCACTGAAGCTTTCTTT
CASSPLASGTEAFF
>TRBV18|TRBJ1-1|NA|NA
TGTGCCAGCTCACCGGCGAGGGAGGGCACTGAAGCTTTCTTT
CASSPAREGTEAFF
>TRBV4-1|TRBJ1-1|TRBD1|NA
TGCGCCAGCAGCCACCCGGAGACAGGGTTAGGGAACACTGAAGCTTTCTTT
CASSHPETGLGNTEAFF
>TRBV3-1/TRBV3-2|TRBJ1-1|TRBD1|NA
TGTGCCAGCAGCCGTTACAGGGGAACTGAAGCTTTCTTT
CASSRYRGTEAFF
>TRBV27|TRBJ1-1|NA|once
TGTGCCAGCAGTTTAACTAAGAACACTGAAGCTTTCTTT
CASSLTKNTEAFF